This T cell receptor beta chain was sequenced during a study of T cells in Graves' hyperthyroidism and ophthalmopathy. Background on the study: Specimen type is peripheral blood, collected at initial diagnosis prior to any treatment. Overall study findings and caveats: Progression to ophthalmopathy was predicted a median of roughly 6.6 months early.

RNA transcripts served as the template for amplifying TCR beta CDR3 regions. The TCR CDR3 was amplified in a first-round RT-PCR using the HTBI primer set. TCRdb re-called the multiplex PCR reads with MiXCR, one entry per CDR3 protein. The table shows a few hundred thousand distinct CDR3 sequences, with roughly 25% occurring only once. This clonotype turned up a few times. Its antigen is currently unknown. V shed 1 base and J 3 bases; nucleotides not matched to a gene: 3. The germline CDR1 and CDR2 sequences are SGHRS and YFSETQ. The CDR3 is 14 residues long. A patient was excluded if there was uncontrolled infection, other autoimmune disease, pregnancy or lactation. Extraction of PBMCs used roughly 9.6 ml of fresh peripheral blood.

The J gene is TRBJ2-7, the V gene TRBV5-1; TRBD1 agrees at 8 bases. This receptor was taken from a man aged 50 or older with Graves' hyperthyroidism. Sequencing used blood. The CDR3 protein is CASSLSGQVYEQYF. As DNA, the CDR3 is TGCGCCAGCAGCTTGTCGGGACAGGTCTACGAGCAGTACTTC.